This is a list of T cell receptor beta chains from one sample in a study of OX40 agonist ivuxolimab in advanced cancers. The protocol was immunoSEQ multiplex PCR, while the TCRdb copy is restricted to in-frame clones and leaves out a portion. The table shows roughly 48,000 clones, with roughly 78% occurring only once. This sample comprised CD4+ or CD8+ T cells sorted from blood, obtained in a trial of the OX40 agonist ivuxolimab. The receptors were gathered from an adult with an advanced solid tumor such as melanoma, head and neck, liver or kidney cancer. Each CDR3 is given with its conserved first and last residue. Each record gives: D gene, V gene, J gene, clone size, CDR3 DNA, CDR3 protein. D genes are given only for firm matches. Not all rows give a size; the values are once, few, many and, for expanded clones, a class.

D: TRBD2; V: TRBV7-9; J: TRBJ2-1; size: .; DNA: TGTGCCAGCAGCCGCCACGCGGGGGGGCCCACTAGCAATGAGCAGTTCTTC; CDR3: CASSRHAGGPTSNEQFF
D: .; V: TRBV12-5; J: TRBJ1-6; size: .; DNA: TGTGCTAGTGGTTCAACTTTCGGCGGACAAGATTTTTCACCCCTCCACTTT; CDR3: CASGSTFGGQDFSPLHF
D: .; V: TRBV7-2; J: TRBJ1-3; size: once; DNA: TGTGCCAGCAGTCACAGGTTTCACTCTGGAAACACCATATATTTT; CDR3: CASSHRFHSGNTIYF
D: TRBD2; V: TRBV7-9; J: TRBJ2-1; size: .; DNA: TGTGCCAGCAGCAGACCCGGGACTAGCGGGATCGGTAAGCAGTTCTTC; CDR3: CASSRPGTSGIGKQFF
D: .; V: TRBV6-5; J: TRBJ2-1; size: .; DNA: TGTGCCAGCAGGCCGGGGGCTAGAGGGTCGGTTGAGCAGTTCTTC; CDR3: CASRPGARGSVEQFF
D: TRBD1; V: TRBV6-1; J: TRBJ1-4; size: .; DNA: TGTGCCAGCAGACCAGGGGGGGAGAATGAAAAACTGTTTTTT; CDR3: CASRPGGENEKLFF
D: .; V: TRBV5-8; J: TRBJ2-2; size: .; DNA: TGTGCCAGCAGCTTGGCAGCGAACACCGGGGAGCTGTTTTTT; CDR3: CASSLAANTGELFF
D: .; V: TRBV5-4; J: TRBJ2-7; size: .; DNA: TGTGCCAGCAGCTTCAGGGTTGACGAGCAGTACTTC; CDR3: CASSFRVDEQYF
D: TRBD1; V: TRBV5-1; J: TRBJ1-1; size: .; DNA: TGCGCCAGCAGCTCGACAGGGAGCACTGAAGCTTTCTTT; CDR3: CASSSTGSTEAFF
D: .; V: TRBV16; J: TRBJ1-1; size: once; DNA: TGTGCCAGCAGCCGGCAGGCGCAATCGAACACTGAAGCTTTCTTT; CDR3: CASSRQAQSNTEAFF
D: TRBD1; V: TRBV7-2; J: TRBJ2-1; size: .; DNA: TGTGCCAGCAGCTTATACGTACAGGGGGGATTTGAGCAGTTCTTC; CDR3: CASSLYVQGGFEQFF
D: TRBD2; V: TRBV7-2; J: TRBJ2-7; size: .; DNA: TGCGCCAGCAGCCAAGATGCTAGCGGGGTCTACGAGCAGTACTTC; CDR3: CASSQDASGVYEQYF
D: .; V: TRBV6-5; J: TRBJ2-7; size: .; DNA: TGTGCCAGCAGATCGACCCCCTACGAGCAGTACTTC; CDR3: CASRSTPYEQYF
D: .; V: TRBV27; J: TRBJ1-2; size: medium-sized; DNA: TGTGCCAGCAGAGCCCCGGCGATGCTTAACTATGGCTACACCTTC; CDR3: CASRAPAMLNYGYTF
D: .; V: TRBV6-1; J: TRBJ2-2; size: .; DNA: TGTGCCAGCAGCTCCCGGGGCAGCGGGGAGCTGTTTTTT; CDR3: CASSSRGSGELFF
D: .; V: TRBV6-5; J: TRBJ1-5; size: .; DNA: TGTGCCAGCAGTTACTCGGGCAGAAGTAATCAGCCCCAGCATTTT; CDR3: CASSYSGRSNQPQHF
D: TRBD1; V: TRBV25-1; J: TRBJ2-2; size: once; DNA: TGTGCCACCTCCGGACAGGAAAACACCGGGGAGCTGTTTTTT; CDR3: CATSGQENTGELFF
D: TRBD1; V: TRBV18; J: TRBJ2-2; size: few; DNA: TGTGCCAGCTCCCCAGGACAGGGAAGCACCGGGGAGCTGTTTTTT; CDR3: CASSPGQGSTGELFF
D: TRBD2; V: TRBV7-2; J: TRBJ2-7; size: .; DNA: TGTGCCAGCAGCGTACCGGGACTAGAATACGAGCAGTACTTC; CDR3: CASSVPGLEYEQYF
D: TRBD2; V: TRBV27; J: TRBJ2-6; size: .; DNA: TGTGCCAGCAGTTTAGTGGGGACTACTTACTCTGGGGCCAACGTCCTGACTTTC; CDR3: CASSLVGTTYSGANVLTF
D: TRBD1; V: TRBV18; J: TRBJ1-1; size: .; DNA: TGTGCCAGCTCGCCCGGGACAGGAGATAACACTGAAGCTTTCTTT; CDR3: CASSPGTGDNTEAFF
D: .; V: TRBV7-2; J: TRBJ2-2; size: .; DNA: TGTGCCAGCAGCACCTCACTAGGCTCCGGGGAGCTGTTTTTT; CDR3: CASSTSLGSGELFF
D: TRBD1; V: TRBV5-8; J: TRBJ1-3; size: once; DNA: TGTGCCAGCAGCTGGGGACAGGGGGGAAACACCATATATTTT; CDR3: CASSWGQGGNTIYF
D: .; V: TRBV7-8; J: TRBJ1-5; size: .; DNA: TGTGCCAGCAGCTTAGCCCTAGAAAATCAGCCCCAGCATTTT; CDR3: CASSLALENQPQHF